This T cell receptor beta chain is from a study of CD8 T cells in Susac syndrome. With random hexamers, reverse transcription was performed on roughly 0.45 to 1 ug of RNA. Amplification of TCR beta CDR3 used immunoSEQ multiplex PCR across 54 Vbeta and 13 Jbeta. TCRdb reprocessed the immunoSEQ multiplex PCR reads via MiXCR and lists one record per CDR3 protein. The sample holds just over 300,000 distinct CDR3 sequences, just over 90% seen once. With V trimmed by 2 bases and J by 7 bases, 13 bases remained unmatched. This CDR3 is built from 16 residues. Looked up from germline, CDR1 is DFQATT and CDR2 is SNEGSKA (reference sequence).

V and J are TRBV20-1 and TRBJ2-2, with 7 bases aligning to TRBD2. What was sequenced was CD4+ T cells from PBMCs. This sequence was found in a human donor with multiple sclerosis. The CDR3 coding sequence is TGCAGTGCTAGAAGGTCCACAGGCCCGGGGGGCGGGGAGCTGTTTTTT. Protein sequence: CSARRSTGPGGGELFF.